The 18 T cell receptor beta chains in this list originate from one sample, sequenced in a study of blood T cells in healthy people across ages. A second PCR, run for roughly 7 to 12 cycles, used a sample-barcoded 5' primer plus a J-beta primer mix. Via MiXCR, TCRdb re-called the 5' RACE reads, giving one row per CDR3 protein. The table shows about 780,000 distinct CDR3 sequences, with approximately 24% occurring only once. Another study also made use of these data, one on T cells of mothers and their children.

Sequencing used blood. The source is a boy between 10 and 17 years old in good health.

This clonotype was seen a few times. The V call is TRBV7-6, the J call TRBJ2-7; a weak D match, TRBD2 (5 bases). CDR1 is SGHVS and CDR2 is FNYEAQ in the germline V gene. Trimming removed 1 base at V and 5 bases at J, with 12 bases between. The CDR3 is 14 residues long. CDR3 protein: CASSLGSGSHEQYF. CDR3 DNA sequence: TGTGCCAGCAGCTTAGGATCGGGGAGCCACGAGCAGTACTTC. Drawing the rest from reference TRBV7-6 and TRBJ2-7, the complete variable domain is GAGVSQSPRYKVTKRGQDVALRCDPISGHVSLYWYRQALGQGPEFLTYFNYEAQQDKSGLPNDRFSAERPEGSISTLTIQRTEQRDSAMYRCASSLGSGSHEQYFGPGTRLTVT.

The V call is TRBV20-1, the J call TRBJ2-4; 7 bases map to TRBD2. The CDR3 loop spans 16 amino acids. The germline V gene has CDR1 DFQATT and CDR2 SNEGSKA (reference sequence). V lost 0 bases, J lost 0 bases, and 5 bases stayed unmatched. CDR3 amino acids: CSARDSGRGAKNIQYF. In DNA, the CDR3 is TGCAGTGCTAGAGATTCGGGGAGGGGAGCCAAAAACATTCAGTACTTC.

The CDR3 region is CASSLATSGRDTQYF. CDR3 nucleotides: TGTGCCAGCAGCTTAGCTACTAGCGGTCGAGATACGCAGTATTTT. The chain employs TRBV7-9 and TRBJ2-3; 8 nucleotides match TRBD2. V shed 0 bases, J shed 5 bases, and the junction held 4 bases outside the gene matches. Germline V gives CDR1 SEHNR, CDR2 FQNEAQ (reference sequence). This CDR3 spans 15 amino acids. The whole variable domain, filled in from reference TRBV7-9 and TRBJ2-3, reads DTGVSQNPRHKITKRGQNVTFRCDPISEHNRLYWYRQTLGQGPEFLTYFQNEAQLEKSRLLSDRFSAERPKGSFSTLEIQRTEQGDSAMYLCASSLATSGRDTQYFGPGTRLTVL.

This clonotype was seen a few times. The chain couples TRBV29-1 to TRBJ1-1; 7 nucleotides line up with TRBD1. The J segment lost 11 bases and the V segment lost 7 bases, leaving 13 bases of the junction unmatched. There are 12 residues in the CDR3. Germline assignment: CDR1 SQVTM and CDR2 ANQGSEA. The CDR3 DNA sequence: TGCAGCGGGGTGGGCACACAGGGGACGGCTTTCTTT. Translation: CSGVGTQGTAFF. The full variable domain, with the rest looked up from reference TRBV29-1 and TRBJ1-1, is SAVISQKPSRDICQRGTSLTIQCQVDSQVTMMFWYRQQPGQSLTLIATANQGSEATYESGFVIDKFPISRPNLTFSTLTVSNMSPEDSSIYLCSGVGTQGTAFFGQGTRLTVV.

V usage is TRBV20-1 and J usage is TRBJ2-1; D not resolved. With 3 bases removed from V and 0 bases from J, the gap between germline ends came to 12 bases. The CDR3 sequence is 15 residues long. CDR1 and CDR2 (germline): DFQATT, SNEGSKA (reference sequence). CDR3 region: CSARVRTVSYNEQFF. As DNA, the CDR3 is TGCAGTGCTAGGGTGAGGACGGTCTCCTACAATGAGCAGTTCTTC.

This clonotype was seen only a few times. The CDR3 DNA reads as TGCGCCAGCAGCTTCGCCATTACAGGGGCCACCGGGGAGCTGTTTTTT. It encodes CASSFAITGATGELFF. The chain couples TRBV5-1 to TRBJ2-2; the match to TRBD1 covers 7 bases. The CDR3 loop spans 16 amino acids. Germline values: CDR1 SGHRS, CDR2 YFSETQ. V lost 2 bases to trimming and J lost 4 bases; unmatched junction nucleotides: 8.

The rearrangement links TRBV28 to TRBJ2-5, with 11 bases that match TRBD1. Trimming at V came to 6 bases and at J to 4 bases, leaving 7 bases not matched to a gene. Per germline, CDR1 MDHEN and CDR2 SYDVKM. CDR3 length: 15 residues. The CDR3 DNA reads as TGTGCCAGCAGCTTCCGGGACAGGGGGGTAGAGACCCAGTACTTC. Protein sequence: CASSFRDRGVETQYF.

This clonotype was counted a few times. In DNA, the CDR3 is TGCAGTGCCTCATACTCTGGAAACACCATATATTTT. This codes for CSASYSGNTIYF. The chain employs TRBV20-1 and TRBJ1-3, with D hard to call. Germline values: CDR1 DFQATT, CDR2 SNEGSKA (reference sequence). Between the trimmed V and J ends, which lost 6 bases and 0 bases, there was a span of 6 bases. This CDR3 has 12 amino acids.

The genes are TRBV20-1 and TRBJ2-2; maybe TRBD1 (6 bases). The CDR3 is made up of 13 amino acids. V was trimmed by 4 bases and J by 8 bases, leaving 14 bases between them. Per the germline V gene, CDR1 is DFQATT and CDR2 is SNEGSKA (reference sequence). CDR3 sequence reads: CSAMGAATGELFF. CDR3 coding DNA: TGCAGTGCTATGGGGGCGGCCACTGGGGAGCTGTTTTTT.

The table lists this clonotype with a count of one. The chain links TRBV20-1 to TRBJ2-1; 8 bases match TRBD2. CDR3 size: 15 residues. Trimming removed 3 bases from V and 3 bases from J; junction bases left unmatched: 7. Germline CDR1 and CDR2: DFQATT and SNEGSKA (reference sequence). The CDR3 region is CSASPSGSFYNEQFF. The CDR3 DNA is TGCAGTGCTAGCCCCAGCGGGAGTTTCTACAATGAGCAGTTCTTC.

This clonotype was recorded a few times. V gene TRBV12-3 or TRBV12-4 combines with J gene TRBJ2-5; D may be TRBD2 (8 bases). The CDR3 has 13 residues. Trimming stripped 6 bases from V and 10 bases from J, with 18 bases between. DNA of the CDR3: TGTGCCAGCAGACAGGGGTCGGGAGGGAACCAGTACTTC. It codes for CASRQGSGGNQYF.

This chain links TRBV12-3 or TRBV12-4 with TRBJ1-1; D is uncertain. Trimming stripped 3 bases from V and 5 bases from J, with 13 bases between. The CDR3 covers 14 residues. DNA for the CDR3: TGTGCCAGCAGTTTGGGCCCACCTGGGACTGAAGCTTTCTTT. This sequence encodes CASSLGPPGTEAFF.

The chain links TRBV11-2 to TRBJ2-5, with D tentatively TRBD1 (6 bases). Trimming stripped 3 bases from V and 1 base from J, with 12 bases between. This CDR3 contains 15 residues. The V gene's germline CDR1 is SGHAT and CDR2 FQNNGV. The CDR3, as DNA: TGTGCCAGCAGCTTCCAACAGGGTTTCCAAGAGACCCAGTACTTC. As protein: CASSFQQGFQETQYF.

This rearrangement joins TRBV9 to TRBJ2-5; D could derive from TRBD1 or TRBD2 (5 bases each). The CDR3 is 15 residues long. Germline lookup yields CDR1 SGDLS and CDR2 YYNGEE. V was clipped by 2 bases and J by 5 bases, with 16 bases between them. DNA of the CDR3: TGTGCCAGCAGCGTGGGGACGGAGCTTGGGGAGACCCAGTACTTC. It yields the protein CASSVGTELGETQYF.

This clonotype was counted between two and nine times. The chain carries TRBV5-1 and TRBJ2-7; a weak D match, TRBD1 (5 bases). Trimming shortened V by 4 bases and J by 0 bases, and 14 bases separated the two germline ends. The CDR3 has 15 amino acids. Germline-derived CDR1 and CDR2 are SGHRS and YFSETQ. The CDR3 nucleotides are TGCGCCAGCAGCCTGCAGGGAAGTAACTCCTACGAGCAGTACTTC. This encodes CASSLQGSNSYEQYF.

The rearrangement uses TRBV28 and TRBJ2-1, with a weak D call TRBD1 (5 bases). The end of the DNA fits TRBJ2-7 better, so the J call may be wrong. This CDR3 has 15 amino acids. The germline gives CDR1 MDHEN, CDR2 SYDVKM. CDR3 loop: CASRTGLRWSYEQYF. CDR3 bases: TGTGCCAGCAGAACAGGTCTTCGATGGTCCTACGAGCAGTACTTC.

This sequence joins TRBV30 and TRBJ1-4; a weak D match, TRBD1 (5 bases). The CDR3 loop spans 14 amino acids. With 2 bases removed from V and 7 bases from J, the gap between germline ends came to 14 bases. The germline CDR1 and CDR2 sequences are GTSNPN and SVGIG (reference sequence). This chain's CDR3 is CAWSSQVRVEKLFF. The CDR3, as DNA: TGTGCCTGGAGTTCACAGGTCCGAGTTGAAAAACTGTTTTTT. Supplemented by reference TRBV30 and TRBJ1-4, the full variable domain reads SQTIHQWPATLVQPVGSPLSLECTVEGTSNPNLYWYRQAAGRGLQLLFYSVGIGQISSEVPQNLSASRPQDRQFILSSKKLLLSDSGFYLCAWSSQVRVEKLFFGSGTQLSVL.

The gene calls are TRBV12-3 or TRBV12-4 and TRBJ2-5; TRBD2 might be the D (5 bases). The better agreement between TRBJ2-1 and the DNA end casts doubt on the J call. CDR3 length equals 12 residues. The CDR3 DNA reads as TGTGCCAGCAGTTTGAGTGCGGGCAAGCAGTTCTTC. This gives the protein CASSLSAGKQFF.